Given below is one T cell receptor (beta chain) in context. This clone turned up a few times. Its antigen specificity is not known. The input lacks base qualities; no much larger clone sits a single base away. This entry is derived from a study of T cell responses to AZD1222 COVID-19 vaccine (dated by TCRdb to about 2021). For the wider study: AZD1222 recipients given second doses at about 4 weeks or at about 12 weeks were pooled, since spike-specific TCR depth and breadth were not found to differ between the two schedules. TCR sequencing covered more than 230 trial participants: 200 to 220 given two doses of AZD1222 and around 26 given two doses of MenACWY control vaccine. Trial participants were enrolled by age into subgroups of 18-55, 56-69 and 70-plus years, and around 150, 28 and 57 TCR-sequenced participants, respectively, were included in these subgroups. What the authors observed across the whole study: The whole spike protein was spanned by vaccine-associated CD4 TCRs, and dominant responses were seen in regions 160-218 and 743-854. Epitopes outside the regions mutated in the B.1.351 and B.1.1.7 variants were reportedly recognized by nearly half of the unique spike-specific TCRs. A significant rise in spike-specific TCR breadth and depth was observed after two AZD1222 doses relative to day 0 and relative to MenACWY recipients. Conclusions about previously exposed vaccinees are limited, since just six AZD1222 recipients were seropositive for SARS-CoV-2 at baseline. Most participants were white British and females outnumbered males, and the authors suggested that clonal diversity may have been underestimated. The 56-69-year group was small, and its depth increase did not reach significance, likely because of low power. Because no samples from the day 14 peak response were available, repertoires could be characterized only after the peak T cell response.

V has 5 bases trimmed and J has 6 bases trimmed; junction bases matching no gene number 13. The CDR3 has 17 amino acids, counting the end cysteine and phenylalanine. The CDR3 DNA has 51 bases and is translated from base 1. Via the germline V gene, CDR1 is SGHTA and CDR2 FQGNSA. The CDR3 regions of human TCRbeta chains were analyzed by immunosequencing. Processing in the source paper ran as follows. TCRs in the repertoires were compared against a reference library of SARS-CoV-2-specific TCRs that had been generated with the MIRA antigen-specificity platform. Breadth meant the fraction of unique TCRs that were SARS-CoV-2-associated, whereas depth meant the fraction of total T cells that were SARS-CoV-2-associated. Using the MIRA data, every spike-specific TCR was mapped to the spike region that the TCR reacted to and assigned to either a CD4 or a CD8 class. Log10-transformed breadth and depth values were compared by one-way ANOVA with Sidak's multiple comparisons tests. This is the immuneACCESS table as TCRdb keeps it, with only in-frame sequences that have V and J called. A part of the clones is gone; compared with another copy, unresolved V genes explain less than half, and the rest is unexplained. Clonal size and the V and J genes are those of that table, whereas D and trimming came from the DNA. This sample comprises 180,000 or so clones, roughly 94% of them detected only once. Of the sample, about 0.64% falls within the top ten clones.

The label giving this sample's time point can be read as: baseline before first vaccination. Vaccinee samples were obtained from the UK trials COV001 and COV002, which included a single-blind randomized controlled phase 2/3 trial of AZD1222 (ChAdOx1 nCoV-19) in healthy adults. For TCRbeta chain sequencing, PBMC samples were collected from trial participants at day 0 and at day 28 after the second dose. The source was peripheral blood, collected on day 0 of AZD1222 vaccination. The origin of this receptor is an adult in good health. The chain employs TRBV7-2 and TRBJ2-2, and 9 junction bases match TRBD2. The nucleotides read TGTGCCAGCAGCCCGACGTTATTAGCGGGAGTACCCGGGGAGCTGTTTTTT. Translated, it reads CASSPTLLAGVPGELFF.